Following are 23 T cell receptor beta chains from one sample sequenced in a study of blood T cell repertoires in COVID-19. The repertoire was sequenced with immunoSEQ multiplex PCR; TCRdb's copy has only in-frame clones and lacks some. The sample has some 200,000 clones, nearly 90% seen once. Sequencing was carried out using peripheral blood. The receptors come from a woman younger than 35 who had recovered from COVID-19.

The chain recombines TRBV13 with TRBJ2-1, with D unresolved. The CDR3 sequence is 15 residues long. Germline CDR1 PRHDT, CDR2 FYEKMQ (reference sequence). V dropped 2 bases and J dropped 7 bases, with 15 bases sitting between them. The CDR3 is CASSLLEEGFNEQFF. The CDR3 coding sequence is TGTGCCAGCAGCTTACTAGAAGAAGGCTTTAATGAGCAGTTCTTC.

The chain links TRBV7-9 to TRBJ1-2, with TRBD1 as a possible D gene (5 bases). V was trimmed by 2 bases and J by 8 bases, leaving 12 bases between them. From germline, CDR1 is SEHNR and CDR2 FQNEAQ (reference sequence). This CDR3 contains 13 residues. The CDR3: CASSLKAQGGYTF. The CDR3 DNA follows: TGTGCCAGCAGCTTAAAAGCGCAGGGAGGCTACACCTTC.

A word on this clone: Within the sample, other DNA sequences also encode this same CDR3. CDR3 in DNA: TGTGCCAGCAGTTCTTCCTACGAGCAGTACTTC. It yields the protein CASSSSYEQYF. The chain employs TRBV12-3 or TRBV12-4 and TRBJ2-7, with unresolved D. The germline V and J ends were trimmed by 4 bases and 1 base, with 2 bases remaining between them. The CDR3 has 11 residues.

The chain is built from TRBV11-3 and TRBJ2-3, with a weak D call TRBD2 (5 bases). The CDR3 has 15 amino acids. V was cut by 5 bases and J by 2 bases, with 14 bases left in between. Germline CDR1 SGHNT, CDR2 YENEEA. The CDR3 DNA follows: TGTGCCAGCAGCCCAGGACTTCAAACCACAGATACGCAGTATTTT. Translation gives CASSPGLQTTDTQYF. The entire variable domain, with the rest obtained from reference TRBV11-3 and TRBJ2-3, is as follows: EAGVVQSPRYKIIEKKQPVAFWCNPISGHNTLYWYLQNLGQGPELLIRYENEEAVDDSQLPKDRFSAERLKGVDSTLKIQPAELGDSAVYLCASSPGLQTTDTQYFGPGTRLTVL.

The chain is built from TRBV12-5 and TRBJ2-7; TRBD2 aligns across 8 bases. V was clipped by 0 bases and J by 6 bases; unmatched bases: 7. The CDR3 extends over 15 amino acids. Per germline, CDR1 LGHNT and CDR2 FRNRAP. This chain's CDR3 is CASGLVSGGLGEQYF. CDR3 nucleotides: TGTGCTAGTGGTTTGGTATCGGGGGGGTTAGGCGAGCAGTACTTC.

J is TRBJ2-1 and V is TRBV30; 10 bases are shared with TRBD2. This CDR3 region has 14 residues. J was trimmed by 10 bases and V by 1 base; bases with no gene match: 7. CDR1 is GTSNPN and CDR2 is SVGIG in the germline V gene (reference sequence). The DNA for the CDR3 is TGTGCCTGGAGTGACAGCGGGAGGGCCGTCGAGCAGTTCTTC. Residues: CAWSDSGRAVEQFF.

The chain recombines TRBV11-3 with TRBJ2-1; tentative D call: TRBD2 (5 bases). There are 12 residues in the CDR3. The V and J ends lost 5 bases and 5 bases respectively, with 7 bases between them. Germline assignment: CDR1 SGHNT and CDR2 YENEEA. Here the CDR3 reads CASSHGNNEQFF. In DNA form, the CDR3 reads TGTGCCAGCAGCCACGGGAACAATGAGCAGTTCTTC. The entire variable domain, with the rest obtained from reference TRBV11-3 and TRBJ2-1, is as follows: EAGVVQSPRYKIIEKKQPVAFWCNPISGHNTLYWYLQNLGQGPELLIRYENEEAVDDSQLPKDRFSAERLKGVDSTLKIQPAELGDSAVYLCASSHGNNEQFFGPGTRLTVL.

CDR3 protein: CASSLGSGGQFF. CDR3 coding DNA: TGTGCCAGCAGCTTGGGGAGCGGGGGGCAGTTCTTC. The chain joins TRBV5-4 to TRBJ2-1; 8 bases match TRBD2. The germline gives CDR1 SGHNT, CDR2 YYREEE (reference sequence). With 0 bases clipped from V and 12 bases from J, the junction kept 2 bases outside the gene matches. The length of the CDR3 is 12 residues.

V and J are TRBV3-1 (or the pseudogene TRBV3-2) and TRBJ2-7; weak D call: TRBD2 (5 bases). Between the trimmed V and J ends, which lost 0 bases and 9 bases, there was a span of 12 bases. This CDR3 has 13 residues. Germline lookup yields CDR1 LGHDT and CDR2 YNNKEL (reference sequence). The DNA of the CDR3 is TGTGCCAGCAGCCAAGAGGGAGAGAATGTGCAGTACTTC. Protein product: CASSQEGENVQYF.

The CDR3 protein is CASSVDISRNEKLFF. Here the CDR3 DNA reads TGTGCCAGCAGCGTAGATATTTCCCGTAATGAAAAACTGTTTTTT. The V call is TRBV9, the J call TRBJ1-4; D unclear. The CDR3 spans 15 residues. The V gene lost 0 bases and the J gene lost 4 bases, with 10 bases spanning the gap. Germline-derived CDR1 and CDR2 are SGDLS and YYNGEE.

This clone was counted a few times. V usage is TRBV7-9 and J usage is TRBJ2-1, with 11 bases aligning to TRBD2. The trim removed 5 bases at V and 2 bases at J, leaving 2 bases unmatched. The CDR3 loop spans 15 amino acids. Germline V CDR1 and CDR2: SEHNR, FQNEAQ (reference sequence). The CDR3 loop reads CASSQLAGAYNEQFF. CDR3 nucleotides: TGTGCCAGCAGCCAACTAGCGGGAGCCTACAATGAGCAGTTCTTC.

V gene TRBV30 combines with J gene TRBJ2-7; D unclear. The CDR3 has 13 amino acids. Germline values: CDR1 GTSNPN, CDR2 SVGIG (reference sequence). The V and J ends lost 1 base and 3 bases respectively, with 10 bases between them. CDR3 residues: CAWSASALYEQYF. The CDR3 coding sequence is TGTGCCTGGAGTGCCAGCGCCCTCTACGAGCAGTACTTC.

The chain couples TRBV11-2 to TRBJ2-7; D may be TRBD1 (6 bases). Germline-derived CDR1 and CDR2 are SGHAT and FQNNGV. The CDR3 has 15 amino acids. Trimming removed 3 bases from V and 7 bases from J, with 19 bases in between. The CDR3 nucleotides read TGTGCCAGCAGCTTGGACCCGGACAGCTGGTGGGAGCAGTACTTC. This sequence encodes CASSLDPDSWWEQYF.

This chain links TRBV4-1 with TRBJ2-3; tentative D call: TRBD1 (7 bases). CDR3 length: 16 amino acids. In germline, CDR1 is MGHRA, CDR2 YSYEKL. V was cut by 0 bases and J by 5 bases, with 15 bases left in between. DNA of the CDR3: TGCGCCAGCAGCCAAGATATGGCAGGGGGGATAGATACGCAGTATTTT. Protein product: CASSQDMAGGIDTQYF.

CDR3 nucleotides: TGTGCCAGCAGTGAATCGGGACAGAAGTCCTACGAGCAGTACTTC. Amino acid sequence: CASSESGQKSYEQYF. The chain is built from TRBV25-1 and TRBJ2-7; the match to TRBD1 covers 7 bases. The V and J ends lost 1 base and 1 base, in that order; junction bases with no gene match: 4. This CDR3 is 15 amino acids long. Germline loops: CDR1 MGHDK, CDR2 SYGVNS.

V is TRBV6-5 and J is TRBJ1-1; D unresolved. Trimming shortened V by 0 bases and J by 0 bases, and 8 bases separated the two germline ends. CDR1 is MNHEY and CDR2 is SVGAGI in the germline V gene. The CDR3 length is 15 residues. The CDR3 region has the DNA TGTGCCAGCAGTTACTCTCGGGGATTGAACACTGAAGCTTTCTTT. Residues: CASSYSRGLNTEAFF.

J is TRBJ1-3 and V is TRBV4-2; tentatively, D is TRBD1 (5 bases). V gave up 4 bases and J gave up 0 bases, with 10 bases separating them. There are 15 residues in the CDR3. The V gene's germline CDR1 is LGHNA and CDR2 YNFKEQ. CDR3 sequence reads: CASSPGLNSGNTIYF. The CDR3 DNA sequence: TGTGCCAGCAGCCCGGGACTCAACTCTGGAAACACCATATATTTT.

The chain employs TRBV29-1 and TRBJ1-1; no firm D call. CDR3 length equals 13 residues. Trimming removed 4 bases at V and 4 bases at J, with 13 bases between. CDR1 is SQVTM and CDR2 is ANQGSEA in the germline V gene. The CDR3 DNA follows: TGCAGCGTTGTGAGAGGGATCGGCACTGAAGCTTTCTTT. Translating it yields CSVVRGIGTEAFF.

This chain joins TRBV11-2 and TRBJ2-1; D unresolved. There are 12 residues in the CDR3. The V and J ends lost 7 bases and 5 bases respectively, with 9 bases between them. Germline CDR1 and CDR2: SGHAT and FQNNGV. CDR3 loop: CASTLSNNEQFF. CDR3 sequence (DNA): TGTGCCAGCACCTTGAGCAACAATGAGCAGTTCTTC.

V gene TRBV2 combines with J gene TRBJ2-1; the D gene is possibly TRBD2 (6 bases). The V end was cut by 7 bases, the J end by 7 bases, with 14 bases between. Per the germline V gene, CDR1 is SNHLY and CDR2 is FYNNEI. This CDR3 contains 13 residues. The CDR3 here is CASNGGPGNEQFF. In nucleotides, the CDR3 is TGTGCCAGCAACGGGGGACCGGGAAATGAGCAGTTCTTC.

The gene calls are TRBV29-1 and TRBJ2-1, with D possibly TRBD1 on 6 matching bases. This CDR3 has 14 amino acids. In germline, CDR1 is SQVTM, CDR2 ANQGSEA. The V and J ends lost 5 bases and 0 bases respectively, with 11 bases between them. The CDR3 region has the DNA TGCAGCGTTTCAGGGGATTTCTCCTACAATGAGCAGTTCTTC. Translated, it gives CSVSGDFSYNEQFF.

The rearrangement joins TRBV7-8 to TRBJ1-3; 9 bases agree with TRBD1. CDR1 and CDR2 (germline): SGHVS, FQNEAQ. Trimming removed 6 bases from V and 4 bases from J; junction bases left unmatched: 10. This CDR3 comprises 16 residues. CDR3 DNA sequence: TGTGCCAGCAGTTTCCGGACAGGGGATGGAGGAAACACCATATATTTT. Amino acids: CASSFRTGDGGNTIYF.

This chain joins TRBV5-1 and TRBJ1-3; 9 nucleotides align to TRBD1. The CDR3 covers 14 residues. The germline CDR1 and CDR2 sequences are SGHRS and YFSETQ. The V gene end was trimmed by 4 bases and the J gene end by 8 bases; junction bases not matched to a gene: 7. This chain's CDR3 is CASSTGTGLDTIYF. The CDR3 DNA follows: TGCGCCAGCAGCACCGGGACAGGGTTAGACACCATATATTTT.